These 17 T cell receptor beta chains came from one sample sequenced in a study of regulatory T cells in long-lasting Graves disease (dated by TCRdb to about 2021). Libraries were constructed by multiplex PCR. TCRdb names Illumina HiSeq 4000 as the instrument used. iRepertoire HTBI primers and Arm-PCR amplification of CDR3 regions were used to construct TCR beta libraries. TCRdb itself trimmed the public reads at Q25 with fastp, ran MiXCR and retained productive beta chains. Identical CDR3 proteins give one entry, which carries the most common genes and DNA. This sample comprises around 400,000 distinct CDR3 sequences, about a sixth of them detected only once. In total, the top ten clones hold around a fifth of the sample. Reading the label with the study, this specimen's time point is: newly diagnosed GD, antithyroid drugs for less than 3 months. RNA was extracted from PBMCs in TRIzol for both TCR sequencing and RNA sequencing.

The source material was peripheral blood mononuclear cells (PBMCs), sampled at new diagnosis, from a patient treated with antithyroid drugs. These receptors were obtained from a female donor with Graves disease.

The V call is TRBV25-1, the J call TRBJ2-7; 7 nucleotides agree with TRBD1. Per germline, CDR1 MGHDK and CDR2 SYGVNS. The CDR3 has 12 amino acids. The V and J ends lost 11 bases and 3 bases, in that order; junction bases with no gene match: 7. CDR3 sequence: CAPGQTFYEQYF. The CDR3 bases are TGTGCCCCGGGACAGACCTTCTACGAGCAGTACTTC.

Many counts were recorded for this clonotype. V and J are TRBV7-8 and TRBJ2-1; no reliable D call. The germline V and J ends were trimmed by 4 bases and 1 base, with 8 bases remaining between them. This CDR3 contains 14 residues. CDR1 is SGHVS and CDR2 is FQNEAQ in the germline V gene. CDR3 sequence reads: CASSSRWSYNEQFF. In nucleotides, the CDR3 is TGTGCCAGCAGCTCTCGGTGGTCCTACAATGAGCAGTTCTTC. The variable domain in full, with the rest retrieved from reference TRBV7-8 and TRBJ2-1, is GAGVSQSPRYKVAKRGQDVALRCDPISGHVSLFWYQQALGQGPEFLTYFQNEAQLDKSGLPSDRFFAERPEGSVSTLKIQRTQQEDSAVYLCASSSRWSYNEQFFGPGTRLTVL.

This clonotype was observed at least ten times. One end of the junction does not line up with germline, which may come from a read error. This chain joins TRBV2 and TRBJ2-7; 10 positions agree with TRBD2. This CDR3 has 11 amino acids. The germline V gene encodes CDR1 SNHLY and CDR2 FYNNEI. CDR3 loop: CASSTGTSDWF. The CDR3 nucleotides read TGTGCCAGCAGCACCGGGACTAGCGACTGGTTC. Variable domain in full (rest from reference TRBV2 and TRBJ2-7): EPEVTQTPSHQVTQMGQEVILRCVPISNHLYFYWYRQILGQKVEFLVSFYNNEISEKSEIFDDQFSVERPDGSNFTLKIRSTKLEDSAMYFCASSTGTSDWFGPGTRLTVT.

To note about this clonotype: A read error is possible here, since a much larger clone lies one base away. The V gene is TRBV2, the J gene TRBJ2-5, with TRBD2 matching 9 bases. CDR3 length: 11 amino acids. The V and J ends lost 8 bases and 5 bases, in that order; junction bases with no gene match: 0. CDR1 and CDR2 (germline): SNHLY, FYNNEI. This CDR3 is CASAGGETQYF. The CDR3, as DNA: TGTGCCAGCGCGGGAGGGGAGACCCAGTACTTC. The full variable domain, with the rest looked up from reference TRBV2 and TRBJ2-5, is EPEVTQTPSHQVTQMGQEVILRCVPISNHLYFYWYRQILGQKVEFLVSFYNNEISEKSEIFDDQFSVERPDGSNFTLKIRSTKLEDSAMYFCASAGGETQYFGPGTRLLVL.

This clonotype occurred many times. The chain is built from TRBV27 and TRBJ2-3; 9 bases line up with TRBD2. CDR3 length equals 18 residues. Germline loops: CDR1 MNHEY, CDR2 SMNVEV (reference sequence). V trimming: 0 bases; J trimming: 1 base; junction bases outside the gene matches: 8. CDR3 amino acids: CASSLSWGEREGTDTQYF. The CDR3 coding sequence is TGTGCCAGCAGTTTATCGTGGGGCGAGCGGGAGGGCACAGATACGCAGTATTTT.

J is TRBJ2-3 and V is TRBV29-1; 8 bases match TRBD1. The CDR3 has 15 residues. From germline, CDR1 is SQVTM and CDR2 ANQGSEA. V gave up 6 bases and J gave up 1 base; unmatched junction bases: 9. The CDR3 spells CSVLGQGIGTDTQYF. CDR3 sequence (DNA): TGCAGCGTGCTCGGACAGGGTATAGGCACAGATACGCAGTATTTT.

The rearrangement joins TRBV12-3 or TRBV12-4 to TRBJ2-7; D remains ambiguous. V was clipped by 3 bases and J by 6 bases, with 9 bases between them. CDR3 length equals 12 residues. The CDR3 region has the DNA TGTGCCAGCAGTTTGTACCTCCGCGAGCAGTACTTC. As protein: CASSLYLREQYF.

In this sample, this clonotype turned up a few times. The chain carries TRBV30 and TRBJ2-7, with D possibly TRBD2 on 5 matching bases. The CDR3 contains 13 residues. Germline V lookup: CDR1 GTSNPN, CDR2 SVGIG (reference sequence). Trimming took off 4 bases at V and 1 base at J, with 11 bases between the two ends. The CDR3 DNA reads TGTGCCTGGATCCCTGGGGAGTCCTACGAGCAGTACTTC. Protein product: CAWIPGESYEQYF.

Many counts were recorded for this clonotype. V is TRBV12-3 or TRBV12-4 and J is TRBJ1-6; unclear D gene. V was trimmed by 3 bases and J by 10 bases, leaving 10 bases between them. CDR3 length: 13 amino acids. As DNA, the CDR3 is TGTGCCAGCAGTTTTCTGGGAAGCTCACCCCTCCACTTT. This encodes CASSFLGSSPLHF.

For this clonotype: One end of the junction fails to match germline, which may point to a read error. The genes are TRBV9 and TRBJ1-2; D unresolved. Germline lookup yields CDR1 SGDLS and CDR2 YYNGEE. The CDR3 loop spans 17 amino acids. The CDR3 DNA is TGTGCCAGCAGCGTAGACGCCTCGGACTCCCTGGACTACGGCTACACCTTC. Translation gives CASSVDASDSLDYGYTF. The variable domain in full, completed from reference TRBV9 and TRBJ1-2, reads DSGVTQTPKHLITATGQRVTLRCSPRSGDLSVYWYQQSLDQGLQFLIQYYNGEERAKGNILERFSAQQFPDLHSELNLSSLELGDSALYFCASSVDASDSLDYGYTFGSGTRLTVV.

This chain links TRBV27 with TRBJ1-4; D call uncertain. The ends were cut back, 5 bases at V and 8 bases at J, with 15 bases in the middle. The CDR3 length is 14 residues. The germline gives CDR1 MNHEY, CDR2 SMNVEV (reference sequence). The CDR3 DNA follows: TGTGCCAGCAGTCCCTTCGGGAGCGGCGAAAAACTGTTTTTT. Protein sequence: CASSPFGSGEKLFF.

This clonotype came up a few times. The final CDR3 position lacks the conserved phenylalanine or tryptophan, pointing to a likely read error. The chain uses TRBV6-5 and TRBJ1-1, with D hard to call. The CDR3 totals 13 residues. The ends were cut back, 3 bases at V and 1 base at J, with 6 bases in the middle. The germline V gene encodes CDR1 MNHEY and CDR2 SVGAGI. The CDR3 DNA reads TGTGCCAGCAGTTATTCGGAGAACACTGAAGCTTTCTCT. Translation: CASSYSENTEAFS.

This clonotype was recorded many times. The CDR3 DNA reads as TGTGCCAGCAGCCGCCCTCTAGCCAAAAACATTCAGTACTTC. The encoded protein is CASSRPLAKNIQYF. V gene TRBV7-9 combines with J gene TRBJ2-4; D unresolved. This CDR3 is built from 14 residues. The V gene lost 5 bases and the J gene lost 0 bases, with 8 bases spanning the gap. Germline CDR1 is SEHNR and CDR2 is FQNEAQ (reference sequence).

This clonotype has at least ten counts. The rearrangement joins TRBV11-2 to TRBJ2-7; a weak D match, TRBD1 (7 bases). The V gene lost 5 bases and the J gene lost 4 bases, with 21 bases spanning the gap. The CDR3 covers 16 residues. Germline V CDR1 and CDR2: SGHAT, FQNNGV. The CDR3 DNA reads TGTGCCAGCAGCCCGTCCTCTTTGACAGGGAGGTACGAGCAGTACTTC. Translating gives CASSPSSLTGRYEQYF.

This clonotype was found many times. The CDR3 here is CASSPILTASGNTIYF. CDR3 in DNA: TGTGCCAGCAGTCCTATACTGACGGCATCTGGAAACACCATATATTTT. The genes are TRBV6-1 and TRBJ1-3; D unclear. Germline V gene data show CDR1 as MNHNS and CDR2 as SASEGT. Trimming took 5 bases from V and 1 from J, leaving 15 bases between them. This CDR3 contains 16 residues.

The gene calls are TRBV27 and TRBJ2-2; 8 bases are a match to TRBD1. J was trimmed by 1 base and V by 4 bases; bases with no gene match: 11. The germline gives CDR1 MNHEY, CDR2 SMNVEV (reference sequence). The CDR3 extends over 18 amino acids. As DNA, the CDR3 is TGTGCCAGCAGTTCCGGACAGGGACGGGGTGTGAACACCGGGGAGCTGTTTTTT. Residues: CASSSGQGRGVNTGELFF.

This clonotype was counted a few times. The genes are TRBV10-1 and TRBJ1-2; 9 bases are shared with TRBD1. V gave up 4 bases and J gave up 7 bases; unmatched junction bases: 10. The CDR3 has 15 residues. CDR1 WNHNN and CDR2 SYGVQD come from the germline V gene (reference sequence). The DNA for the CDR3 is TGCGCCAGCAGTGCCTCCCTGACAGGGGGATTTGGCTACACCTTC. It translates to CASSASLTGGFGYTF.